These 27 T cell receptor beta chains came from one sample sequenced in a study of human T cells and chemical hapten exposure. From the RACE reads, TCRdb called clonotypes with MiXCR, one entry per CDR3 protein. The data show under 300,000 distinct CDR3 sequences, 8.6% seen once. The time point denotes: pre-sensitization, week 0. Treatment denoted: therapeutic diphenylcyclopropenone sensitization with weekly scalp DPC. The sequences come from whole blood, collected in connection with sensitization to the hapten diphenylcyclopropenone (DPC). The source of these receptors is a middle-aged woman with alopecia areata. Some clones in this sample may be carry-over from other donors' samples.

In its sample, this clonotype was seen many times. The V call is TRBV20-1, the J call TRBJ1-5, with TRBD1 matching over 7 bases. This CDR3 is built from 14 residues. The trim removed 5 bases at V and 5 bases at J, leaving 9 bases unmatched. Looked up from germline, CDR1 is DFQATT and CDR2 is SNEGSKA (reference sequence). CDR3 region: CSAGDSSEHQPQHF. The CDR3 DNA sequence: TGCAGTGCTGGGGACAGCTCCGAACATCAGCCCCAGCATTTT.

The rearrangement links TRBV28 to TRBJ2-5; no clear D gene. The V gene lost 5 bases and the J gene lost 11 bases, with 9 bases spanning the gap. The V gene's germline CDR1 is MDHEN and CDR2 SYDVKM. This CDR3 is 10 amino acids long. This CDR3 reads CASSRVSQYF. CDR3 DNA: TGTGCCAGCAGTAGGGTATCACAGTACTTC.

There are many counts of this clonotype. The rearrangement links TRBV29-1 to TRBJ1-4; D might be TRBD1 (5 bases). The CDR3 is 14 residues long. V dropped 4 bases and J dropped 7 bases, with 16 bases sitting between them. Germline CDR1 reads SQVTM; CDR2 reads ANQGSEA. Here the CDR3 DNA reads TGCAGCGTTGCAGGCCATCGGGGGAGTGAAAAACTGTTTTTT. This translates into CSVAGHRGSEKLFF. The variable domain in full, with the rest retrieved from reference TRBV29-1 and TRBJ1-4, is SAVISQKPSRDICQRGTSLTIQCQVDSQVTMMFWYRQQPGQSLTLIATANQGSEATYESGFVIDKFPISRPNLTFSTLTVSNMSPEDSSIYLCSVAGHRGSEKLFFGSGTQLSVL.

This clonotype appeared a few times. The chain is built from TRBV6-2 or TRBV6-3 and TRBJ2-7; possibly TRBD2 for D (5 bases). Germline lookup yields CDR1 MNHEY and CDR2 SVGEGT. The CDR3 is 13 amino acids. Trimming shortened V by 8 bases and J by 9 bases, and 20 bases separated the two germline ends. CDR3 loop: CASRFEGAPGQYF. CDR3 nucleotides: TGTGCCAGCCGATTCGAGGGCGCCCCCGGGCAGTACTTC.

Many counts were recorded for this clonotype. V is TRBV6-5 and J is TRBJ1-1; D remains unclear. CDR3 size: 16 residues. Germline V gives CDR1 MNHEY, CDR2 SVGAGI. The ends were cut back, 0 bases at V and 1 base at J, with 12 bases in the middle. The CDR3 protein is CASSYSDVGGNTEAFF. As DNA, the CDR3 is TGTGCCAGCAGTTACTCAGACGTGGGAGGGAACACTGAAGCTTTCTTT.

V is TRBV6-2 or TRBV6-3 and J is TRBJ2-2; D may be TRBD2 (5 bases). This CDR3 has 17 amino acids. Germline assignment: CDR1 MNHEY and CDR2 SVGEGT. V lost 7 bases and J 4 bases, leaving 22 bases between the germline ends. Here the CDR3 DNA reads TGTGCCAGCAACCCCCCGAGCGGCGGAGCCGGCACCGGGGAGCTGTTTTTT. It translates to CASNPPSGGAGTGELFF.

This clonotype was counted between two and nine times. The chain has TRBV15 and TRBJ2-7; 10 nucleotides line up with TRBD1. Trimming removed 3 bases from V and 4 bases from J; junction bases left unmatched: 9. The CDR3 loop spans 16 amino acids. The germline V gene encodes CDR1 LNHNV and CDR2 YYDKDF (reference sequence). The CDR3 nucleotides read TGTGCCACCAGCAGTTTTGACAGGGGGCCTAAGTACGAGCAGTACTTC. It codes for CATSSFDRGPKYEQYF.

This sequence joins TRBV6-2 or TRBV6-3 and TRBJ2-1; 9 nucleotides align to TRBD1. With V trimmed by 4 bases and J by 8 bases, 15 bases remained unmatched. Germline V CDR1 and CDR2: MNHEY, SVGEGT. This CDR3 has 17 amino acids. The DNA for the CDR3 is TGTGCCAGCAGTTCCCTCCCTTCGGGACAGGGTCTGTATGAGCAGTTCTTC. It yields the protein CASSSLPSGQGLYEQFF.

This clonotype occurred a few times. The chain couples TRBV20-1 to TRBJ1-2; 7 bases match TRBD1. The CDR3 has 10 residues. Trimming cost V 1 base and J 14 bases; bases outside gene matches: 4. The germline V gene has CDR1 DFQATT and CDR2 SNEGSKA (reference sequence). The CDR3 nucleotides read TGCAGTGCTAGAGCCGACAGGGAAACCTTC. Translated, it gives CSARADRETF.

A word on this clonotype: The germline gene is not matched at one end of the junction; a read error may be the cause. The J gene is TRBJ2-3, the V gene TRBV12-3 or TRBV12-4; no firm D call. CDR3 size: 14 residues. The CDR3 sequence is CASGLPGVTDTQYF. CDR3 in DNA: TGTGCCAGCGGTTTACCGGGCGTCACAGATACGCAGTATTTT.

Remarks on this clonotype: Just one base apart from a much larger clone, this may be a read error. This sequence joins TRBV7-2 and TRBJ2-3; D possibly corresponds to TRBD1 (5 bases). CDR1 and CDR2 from the germline V gene are SGHTA and FQGNSA. The CDR3 length is 13 residues. The CDR3 region has the DNA TGTGTCAGCAGCTTAGCAGGGCAAGATACGCAGTATTTT. This sequence encodes CVSSLAGQDTQYF.

This chain connects TRBV7-2 to TRBJ1-5, with 11 nucleotides matching TRBD1. Looked up from germline, CDR1 is SGHTA and CDR2 is FQGNSA. The length of the CDR3 is 14 residues. Trimming at V came to 3 bases and at J to 8 bases, leaving 3 bases not matched to a gene. CDR3 DNA: TGTGCCAGCAGCTTGGGACAGGGGGAGAAGCCCCAGCATTTT. Amino acid sequence: CASSLGQGEKPQHF. Using reference TRBV7-2 and TRBJ1-5 for the parts outside the CDR3, the full variable domain is GAGVSQSPSNKVTEKGKDVELRCDPISGHTALYWYRQSLGQGLEFLIYFQGNSAPDKSGLPSDRFSAERTGGSVSTLTIQRTQQEDSAVYLCASSLGQGEKPQHFGDGTRLSIL.

This clonotype was detected a few times. This chain links TRBV6-5 with TRBJ2-2; D is possibly TRBD2 (5 bases). Per germline, CDR1 MNHEY and CDR2 SVGAGI. The CDR3 consists of 13 residues. Trimming left V 6 bases short and J 7 bases short, with 12 bases between. The CDR3 DNA reads TGTGCCAGCAGGGACTCTTGGGGCGGGGAGCTGTTTTTT. This sequence encodes CASRDSWGGELFF.

The chain joins TRBV13 to TRBJ1-4; D remains unclear. The CDR3 sequence is 15 residues long. V lost 0 bases to trimming and J lost 0 bases, with 5 bases between them. Germline V gives CDR1 PRHDT, CDR2 FYEKMQ (reference sequence). The CDR3 loop reads CASSLGRATNEKLFF. CDR3 DNA: TGTGCCAGCAGCTTAGGACGGGCAACTAATGAAAAACTGTTTTTT.

V and J are TRBV6-2 or TRBV6-3 and TRBJ2-2; 11 bases map to TRBD2. The ends lost 6 bases at V and 3 bases at J; junction bases unmatched: 0. This CDR3 is 14 amino acids long. CDR1 is MNHEY, CDR2 SVGEGT, per germline. The CDR3 region is CASRGLADTGELFF. The DNA for the CDR3 is TGTGCCAGCAGGGGACTAGCGGACACCGGGGAGCTGTTTTTT.

This clonotype was observed a few times. The chain is built from TRBV4-1 and TRBJ2-7; 8 nucleotides align to TRBD1. This CDR3 comprises 13 residues. Per germline, CDR1 MGHRA and CDR2 YSYEKL. J gave up 4 bases and V 6 bases, and 5 bases lay outside the gene matches. The CDR3 spells CASRPTGAYEQYF. The CDR3 DNA follows: TGCGCCAGCAGACCGACAGGGGCATACGAGCAGTACTTC.

The chain joins TRBV29-1 to TRBJ1-2; D might be TRBD1 (6 bases). The CDR3 runs 11 residues. V lost 6 bases, J lost 9 bases, and 14 bases lay in between. Germline-derived CDR1 and CDR2 are SQVTM and ANQGSEA. The CDR3 spells CSVEQGRSYTF. The CDR3 DNA sequence: TGCAGCGTCGAACAGGGTCGTAGCTACACCTTC.

This clonotype was observed a few times. The genes are TRBV20-1 and TRBJ2-7; D not certain. The V gene lost 5 bases and the J gene lost 0 bases, with 11 bases spanning the gap. This CDR3 contains 13 residues. Germline values: CDR1 DFQATT, CDR2 SNEGSKA (reference sequence). CDR3 DNA: TGCAGTGCTCGTCTCCTAAGCTCCTACGAGCAGTACTTC. This translates into CSARLLSSYEQYF.

This clonotype was seen many times. This chain uses TRBV20-1 with TRBJ1-6; 10 positions match TRBD1. Trimming removed 6 bases from V and 7 bases from J; junction bases left unmatched: 3. This CDR3 has 13 amino acids. Germline values: CDR1 DFQATT, CDR2 SNEGSKA (reference sequence). This chain's CDR3 is CSAPGQGNSPLHF. In nucleotides, the CDR3 is TGCAGTGCACCGGGACAGGGGAATTCACCCCTCCACTTT.

This clonotype was detected only a few times. The chain employs TRBV20-1 and TRBJ2-1; 10 bases align to TRBD2. The CDR3 consists of 16 residues. Per the germline V gene, CDR1 is DFQATT and CDR2 is SNEGSKA (reference sequence). V lost 6 bases, J lost 8 bases, and 16 bases stayed unmatched. DNA for the CDR3: TGCAGTGCAATCCCGGGAGGTAGCGGGAGGTTCGATGAGCAGTTCTTC. Its protein product is CSAIPGGSGRFDEQFF.

This clonotype has just a few counts. The chain uses TRBV6-5 and TRBJ1-3; D is undetermined. This CDR3 contains 13 residues. V shed 2 bases and J shed 0 bases, with 2 bases lying between them. The V gene's germline CDR1 is MNHEY and CDR2 SVGAGI. The CDR3 DNA is TGTGCCAGCAGTTACAACTCTGGAAACACCATATATTTT. It is translated as CASSYNSGNTIYF.

This clonotype was observed a handful of times. The rearrangement joins TRBV7-9 to TRBJ2-5; D unclear. With 1 base removed from V and 5 bases from J, the gap between germline ends came to 5 bases. Germline values: CDR1 SEHNR, CDR2 FQNEAQ (reference sequence). The CDR3 has 12 residues. The CDR3 reads CASSLVDETQYF. In nucleotides, the CDR3 is TGTGCCAGCAGCTTAGTTGACGAGACCCAGTACTTC.

This clonotype was seen a few times. This chain joins TRBV12-3 or TRBV12-4 and TRBJ2-1; possible D gene TRBD1, 6 bases. The germline V and J ends were trimmed by 6 bases and 5 bases, with 14 bases remaining between them. The CDR3 spans 14 residues. CDR3: CASSPGQFDNEQFF. The CDR3, as DNA: TGTGCCAGCAGCCCCGGACAGTTCGACAATGAGCAGTTCTTC.

The V and J genes are TRBV14 and TRBJ1-3, with a weak D call TRBD1 (5 bases). Trimming left V 2 bases short and J 0 bases short, with 14 bases between. The CDR3 loop spans 17 amino acids. Germline V CDR1 and CDR2: SGHDN, FVKESK. As DNA, the CDR3 is TGTGCCAGCAGCCAAAGGCCCCCGGGGGGCTCTGGAAACACCATATATTTT. Its protein product is CASSQRPPGGSGNTIYF.

In this sample, this clonotype turned up a few times. The chain couples TRBV5-5 to TRBJ2-3, with 9 positions matching TRBD1. Looked up from germline, CDR1 is SGHKS and CDR2 is YYEKEE (reference sequence). V dropped 5 bases and J dropped 6; count of bases not matched to a gene: 7. This CDR3 is built from 14 residues. The CDR3 region has the DNA TGTGCCAGCAGACCCCGGGACAGGGTGGATACGCAGTATTTT. Its translation is CASRPRDRVDTQYF.

This clonotype has more than one count but fewer than ten. This chain links TRBV4-3 with TRBJ2-2; D is possibly TRBD2 (6 bases). Germline CDR1 is LGHNA and CDR2 is YSLEER. V was shortened by 0 bases and J by 2 bases, with 16 bases between the two germline ends. CDR3 length: 18 residues. CDR3 residues: CASSQEPWGGVNTGELFF. The CDR3, as DNA: TGCGCCAGCAGCCAAGAGCCCTGGGGAGGCGTTAACACCGGGGAGCTGTTTTTT.

V is TRBV6-2 or TRBV6-3 and J is TRBJ1-1; 7 bases fit TRBD1. Germline CDR1 MNHEY, CDR2 SVGEGT. The CDR3 has 14 amino acids. The J segment lost 10 bases and the V segment lost 5 bases, leaving 13 bases of the junction unmatched. The CDR3 DNA follows: TGTGCCAGCAGTATTACTCGGGACAGCCTTAGAGCTTTCTTT. Protein sequence: CASSITRDSLRAFF.